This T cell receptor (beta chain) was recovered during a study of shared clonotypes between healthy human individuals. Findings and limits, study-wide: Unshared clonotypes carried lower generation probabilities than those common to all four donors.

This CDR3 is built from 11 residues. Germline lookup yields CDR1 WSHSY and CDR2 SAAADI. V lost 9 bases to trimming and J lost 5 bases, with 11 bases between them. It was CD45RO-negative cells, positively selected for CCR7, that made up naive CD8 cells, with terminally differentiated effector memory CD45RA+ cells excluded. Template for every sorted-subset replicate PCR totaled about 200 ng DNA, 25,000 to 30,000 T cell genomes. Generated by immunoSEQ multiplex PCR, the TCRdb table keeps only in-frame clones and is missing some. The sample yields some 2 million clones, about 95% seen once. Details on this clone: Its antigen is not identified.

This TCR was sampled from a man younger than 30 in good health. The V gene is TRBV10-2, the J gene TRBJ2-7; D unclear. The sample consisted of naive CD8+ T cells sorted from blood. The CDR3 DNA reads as TGCGCCAGTGGGCAGGTCCACGAGCAGTACTTC. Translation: CASGQVHEQYF.